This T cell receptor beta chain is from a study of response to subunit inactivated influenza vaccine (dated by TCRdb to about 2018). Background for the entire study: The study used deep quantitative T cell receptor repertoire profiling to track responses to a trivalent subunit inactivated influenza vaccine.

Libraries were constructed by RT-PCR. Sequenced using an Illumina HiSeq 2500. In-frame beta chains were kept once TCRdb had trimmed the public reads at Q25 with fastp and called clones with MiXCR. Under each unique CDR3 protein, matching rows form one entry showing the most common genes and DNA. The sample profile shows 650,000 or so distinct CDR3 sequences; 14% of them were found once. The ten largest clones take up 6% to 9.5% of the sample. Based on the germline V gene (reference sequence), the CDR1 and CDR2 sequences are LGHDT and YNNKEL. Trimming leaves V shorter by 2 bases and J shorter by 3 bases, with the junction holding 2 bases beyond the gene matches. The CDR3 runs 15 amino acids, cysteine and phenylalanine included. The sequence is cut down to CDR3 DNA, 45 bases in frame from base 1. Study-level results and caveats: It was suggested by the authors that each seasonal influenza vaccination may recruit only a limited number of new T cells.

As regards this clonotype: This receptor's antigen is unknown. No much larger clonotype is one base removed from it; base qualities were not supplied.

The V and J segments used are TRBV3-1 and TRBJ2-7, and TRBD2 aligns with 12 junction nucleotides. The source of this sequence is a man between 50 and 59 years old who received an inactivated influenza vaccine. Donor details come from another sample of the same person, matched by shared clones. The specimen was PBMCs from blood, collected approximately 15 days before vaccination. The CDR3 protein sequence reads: CASSQQLAGGYEQYF. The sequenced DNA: TGTGCCAGCAGCCAACAACTAGCGGGGGGCTACGAGCAGTACTTC.